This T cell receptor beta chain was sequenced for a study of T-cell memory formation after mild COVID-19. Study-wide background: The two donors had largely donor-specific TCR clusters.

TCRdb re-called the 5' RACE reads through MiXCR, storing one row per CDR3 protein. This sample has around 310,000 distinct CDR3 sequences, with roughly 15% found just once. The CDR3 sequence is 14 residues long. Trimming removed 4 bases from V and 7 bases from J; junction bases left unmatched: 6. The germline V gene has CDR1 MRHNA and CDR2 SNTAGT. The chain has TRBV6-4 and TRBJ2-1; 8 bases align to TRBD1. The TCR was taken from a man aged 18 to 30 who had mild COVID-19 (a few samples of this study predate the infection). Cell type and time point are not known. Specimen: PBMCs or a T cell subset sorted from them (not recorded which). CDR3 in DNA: TGTGCCAGCAGTGCAGGGGGCTTTTCGAATGAGCAGTTCTTC. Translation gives CASSAGGFSNEQFF.